The entry below describes one T cell receptor beta chain. What it binds is unknown. V lost 10 bases to trimming and J lost 0 bases, with 12 bases between them. The CDR3 totals 13 residues. The germline V gene has CDR1 WNHNN and CDR2 SYGVQD (reference sequence). This specimen belongs to a study of cytotoxic CD8 clonotypes in ibrutinib-treated CLL. Across the study: IGHV unmutated 17 to 18; relapsed/refractory 11; treatment-naive approximately 16. Response was recorded as partial in some 25 patients and complete in 2; at median roughly 62 months, about 14 remained remitted and around 12 had progressed. Whole-study findings and limits: Clonality increased with ibrutinib response but returned toward baseline at progression. Sustained-remission and progressing patients' sampling times differed.

Clones were sequenced by immunoSEQ multiplex PCR, and TCRdb holds only the in-frame ones, with some missing. The table has roughly 160,000 clones, about 80% seen once. The sequence was obtained from a human donor with chronic lymphocytic leukemia. This chain links TRBV10-1 with TRBJ1-1; D is unresolved. This material consisted of PBMCs, taken after 24 months of ibrutinib treatment. CDR3 bases: TGCGCCACCAAACAGTCATTGAACACTGAAGCTTTCTTT. Amino acid sequence: CATKQSLNTEAFF.